A selection of T cell receptor beta chains follows, all from one sample in a study of T cell responses to AZD1222 COVID-19 vaccine. The table came from immunoSEQ multiplex PCR; TCRdb's copy has only in-frame clones and leaves some out. Altogether over 95,000 clones are present, approximately 90% being singletons, with the ten largest covering around 12%. The specimen was peripheral blood, collected on day 0 of AZD1222 vaccination. Receptors were obtained from an adult in good health. The CDR3 runs from the conserved cysteine through the conserved F or W. Fields, in order: V gene, J gene, CDR3 protein.

TRBV7-9	TRBJ1-4	CASSPTNEKLFF
TRBV10-2	TRBJ2-5	CASRAVGQETQYF
TRBV5-1	TRBJ2-1	CASSSTGTGSNEQFF
TRBV5-7	TRBJ1-4	CASNTPRQGLATNEKLFF
TRBV5-1	TRBJ1-5	CASSPVPSGDQPQHF
TRBV19	TRBJ2-7	CASSIEERGTYEQYF
TRBV18	TRBJ2-1	CASSLDSIYNEQFF
TRBV6-2/TRBV6-3	TRBJ1-5	CASSWTLDSNQPQHF
TRBV6-5	TRBJ1-3	CANPGQSSGNTIYF
TRBV2	TRBJ2-2	CASSGRQGTGELFF
TRBV20-1	TRBJ2-1	CSASTDRGWSGSYNEQFF
TRBV6-5	TRBJ2-7	CASCYRGGATYEQYF
TRBV19	TRBJ2-5	CASSIGSSLRETQYF
TRBV7-3	TRBJ1-6	CASSLFQTGRNSPLHF
TRBV7-3	TRBJ1-1	CASSIGKNTEAFF
TRBV5-1	TRBJ2-2	CASSLEGLAAGELFF
TRBV6-5	TRBJ2-3	CASGGVGARADTQYF
TRBV28	TRBJ1-1	CASSLSAEMNTEAFF
TRBV5-6	TRBJ2-4	CASSLRLAGGLIQYF
TRBV10-3	TRBJ1-1	CAISPGTGKQARGTEAFF
TRBV6-2/TRBV6-3	TRBJ2-5	CASSYRQGKETQYF
TRBV24-1	TRBJ2-5	CATSDPLADQETQYF
TRBV6-5	TRBJ2-7	CASSLSRGGVSEQYF
TRBV7-2	TRBJ2-1	CASSLAQGSYNEQFF
TRBV28	TRBJ1-5	CASSFAGADQPQHF
TRBV5-4	TRBJ2-5	CASSFPNAPQETQYF
TRBV28	TRBJ1-2	CASSLRDGYTF
TRBV6-4	TRBJ1-2	CASSASTGKGGYTF
TRBV7-9	TRBJ2-4	CASSSRTGENIQYF
TRBV6-5	TRBJ1-2	CASSYSAVGVTYGYTF